Listed here are 20 T cell receptor beta chains from one sample, sequenced in a study of PD-1 blockade in classical Hodgkin lymphoma. Measured with immunoSEQ multiplex PCR; TCRdb has only the in-frame clones, and not every one. The profile shows roughly 22,000 clones, about two thirds of them singletons. Every patient was affected by relapse after autologous stem cell transplantation, while exposure to brentuximab vedotin was not uniform. The input for sequencing was peripheral blood mononuclear cells (PBMCs), taken at baseline. The receptors here all came from a human donor with classical Hodgkin lymphoma.

The chain employs TRBV19 and TRBJ2-5; D unclear. V shed 3 bases and J shed 6 bases, with 11 bases lying between them. CDR1 and CDR2 (germline): LNHDA, SQIVND (reference sequence). The CDR3 totals 13 residues. CDR3 protein: CASSIENGQTQYF. The DNA for the CDR3 is TGTGCCAGTAGTATCGAGAACGGGCAGACCCAGTACTTC.

The V gene is TRBV7-8, the J gene TRBJ1-3; possible D gene TRBD1, 6 bases. Germline lookup yields CDR1 SGHVS and CDR2 FQNEAQ. V lost 4 bases to trimming and J lost 0 bases, with 19 bases between them. The CDR3 length is 18 residues. The CDR3 coding sequence is TGTGCCAGCAGCTCTACTTGGGGACATTTTTTCTCTGGAAACACCATATATTTT. Protein product: CASSSTWGHFFSGNTIYF.

V and J are TRBV21-1 and TRBJ2-7; the table's D call, TRBD2, was not checked against the DNA. TRBV21-1 is a listed pseudogene. The CDR3 sequence is 14 residues long. The CDR3 reads CASSLRTSSYEQYF. CDR3 nucleotide sequence: TGTGCCAGCAGCCTTCGGACTAGCTCCTACGAGCAGTACTTC.

This clone qualifies as medium-sized. V is TRBV19 and J is TRBJ2-2; TRBD2 aligns across 9 bases. There are 14 residues in the CDR3. V was pared by 7 bases and J by 2 bases, with 2 bases of the junction left unmatched. Looked up from germline, CDR1 is LNHDA and CDR2 is SQIVND (reference sequence). Here the CDR3 reads CASNLAGNTGELFF. The CDR3 region has the DNA TGTGCCAGTAACCTAGCGGGAAACACCGGGGAGCTGTTTTTT.

The chain has TRBV4-1 and TRBJ2-5, with TRBD2 matching over 9 bases. The closer fit of TRBJ2-7 to the DNA end suggests the J call may be wrong. This CDR3 comprises 15 residues. CDR1 is MGHRA, CDR2 YSYEKL, per germline. The CDR3 DNA is TGCGCCAGCAGCCAAGTGTCCAGCGGGGGGTACGAGCAGTACTTC. Amino acid sequence: CASSQVSSGGYEQYF.

The chain carries TRBV19 and TRBJ2-1; weak D call: TRBD2 (5 bases). There are 10 residues in the CDR3. The germline gives CDR1 LNHDA, CDR2 SQIVND (reference sequence). The ends were cut back, 10 bases at V and 10 bases at J, with 11 bases in the middle. The CDR3 protein is CATEGGEQFF. The CDR3 region has the DNA TGTGCCACTGAGGGCGGGGAGCAGTTCTTC.

The chain carries TRBV28 and TRBJ2-7; D call uncertain. The CDR3 has 10 residues. Looked up from germline, CDR1 is MDHEN and CDR2 is SYDVKM. Trimming left V 7 bases short and J 7 bases short, with 8 bases between. The CDR3 loop reads CASNSCEQYF. The CDR3 nucleotides are TGTGCCAGCAACTCCTGTGAGCAGTACTTC.

In regard to this clone: A junction boundary mismatches the germline segment, possibly from a read error. The V call is TRBV29-1, the J call TRBJ1-1; no clear D gene. The CDR3 extends over 14 amino acids. Germline loops: CDR1 SQVTM, CDR2 ANQGSEA. CDR3 residues: CSVQERLTNTEAFF. The DNA for the CDR3 is TGCAGCGTTCAAGAACGCTTAACGAACACTGAAGCTTTCTTT.

This rearrangement joins TRBV29-1 to TRBJ1-2, with 8 bases matching TRBD1. The CDR3 loop spans 11 amino acids. CDR1 and CDR2 from the germline V gene are SQVTM and ANQGSEA. The J segment lost 8 bases and the V segment lost 7 bases, leaving 6 bases of the junction unmatched. This chain's CDR3 is CSGRQGNGYTF. For the CDR3, the DNA is TGCAGCGGGCGACAGGGGAACGGCTACACCTTC.

The genes are TRBV7-2 and TRBJ1-4, with D maybe TRBD1 (6 bases). Germline lookup yields CDR1 SGHTA and CDR2 FQGNSA. Trimming cost V 1 base and J 4 bases, with 13 bases left between them. The CDR3 is 16 amino acids. The CDR3 loop is CASSLVGNRDNEKLFF. CDR3 nucleotides: TGTGCCAGCAGCTTAGTGGGGAACAGGGATAATGAAAAACTGTTTTTT.

The rearrangement joins TRBV27 to TRBJ2-5; D remains ambiguous. The CDR3 has 14 residues. The V gene lost 5 bases and the J gene lost 5 bases, with 15 bases spanning the gap. In germline, CDR1 is MNHEY, CDR2 SMNVEV (reference sequence). CDR3 region: CASSPFRVGETQYF. As DNA, the CDR3 is TGTGCCAGCAGTCCTTTTCGGGTTGGGGAGACCCAGTACTTC.

This chain joins TRBV19 and TRBJ2-7; 9 nucleotides align to TRBD2. CDR1 and CDR2 (germline): LNHDA, SQIVND (reference sequence). The CDR3 consists of 14 residues. V trimming: 3 bases; J trimming: 2 bases; junction bases outside the gene matches: 2. CDR3 nucleotides: TGTGCCAGTAGTATCATAGCGGGAGCCTACGAGCAGTACTTC. Its protein product is CASSIIAGAYEQYF.

V usage is TRBV11-2 and J usage is TRBJ2-3; D not resolved. The germline gives CDR1 SGHAT, CDR2 FQNNGV. V dropped 4 bases and J dropped 6 bases, with 8 bases sitting between them. The CDR3 length is 12 residues. Here the CDR3 DNA reads TGTGCCAGCAGCTACGTGGTGGATACGCAGTATTTT. As protein: CASSYVVDTQYF.

J is TRBJ1-5 and V is TRBV27; a possible D gene is TRBD1 (5 bases). Germline loops: CDR1 MNHEY, CDR2 SMNVEV (reference sequence). This CDR3 region has 14 residues. The V end lost 2 bases, the J end lost 5 bases, and 10 bases lay between the germline ends. CDR3 DNA: TGTGCCAGCAGTTTAGAGGGGCAGCATCAGCCCCAGCATTTT. This translates into CASSLEGQHQPQHF.

The chain is built from TRBV4-2 and TRBJ2-7; tentative D call: TRBD1 (6 bases). The CDR3 is made up of 16 amino acids. Germline V CDR1 and CDR2: LGHNA, YNFKEQ. Trimming removed 0 bases from V and 2 bases from J, with 14 bases in between. CDR3 sequence (DNA): TGTGCCAGCAGCCAAGACAGGGGCTCCCTTACCTACGAGCAGTACTTC. Translated, it gives CASSQDRGSLTYEQYF.

This chain uses TRBV28 with TRBJ2-5; tentatively, D is TRBD1 or TRBD2 (5 bases each). The CDR3 is 15 amino acids. Germline V gene sequence: CDR1 MDHEN, CDR2 SYDVKM. V lost 5 bases to trimming and J lost 0 bases, with 13 bases between them. The CDR3, as DNA: TGTGCCAGCAGTCCCACATGGGGGTACCAAGAGACCCAGTACTTC. The encoded protein is CASSPTWGYQETQYF.

V gene TRBV7-2 combines with J gene TRBJ1-4, with no clear D. Deletions cut 3 bases from V and 7 bases from J, with 18 bases between. This CDR3 is 16 amino acids long. Germline V lookup: CDR1 SGHTA, CDR2 FQGNSA. For the CDR3, the DNA is TGTGCCAGCAGCTTGGAGAAAACCGACGACATTGAAAAACTGTTTTTT. Translating gives CASSLEKTDDIEKLFF.

This sequence joins TRBV5-4 and TRBJ1-2, with TRBD1 as a possible D gene (6 bases). V was shortened by 4 bases and J by 5 bases, with 18 bases between the two germline ends. Germline CDR1 and CDR2: SGHNT and YYREEE (reference sequence). The CDR3 totals 15 residues. The CDR3 loop reads CASSPTSGQIYGYTF. Here the CDR3 DNA reads TGTGCCAGCAGCCCGACCTCCGGACAGATTTATGGCTACACCTTC.

The J gene is TRBJ2-7, the V gene TRBV6-5; tentatively, D is TRBD1 (5 bases). Germline CDR1 and CDR2: MNHEY and SVGAGI. The CDR3 is 13 residues long. The V and J ends lost 2 bases and 5 bases respectively, with 10 bases between them. The CDR3 DNA is TGTGCCAGCAGTTACAGTTTCAGGGACGAGCAGTACTTC. Residues: CASSYSFRDEQYF.

The chain combines TRBV6-5 with TRBJ2-7; D call uncertain. The CDR3 covers 14 residues. Looked up from germline, CDR1 is MNHEY and CDR2 is SVGAGI. Trimming cost V 2 bases and J 2 bases, with 10 bases left between them. CDR3 region: CASSYSSGPYEQYF. CDR3 bases: TGTGCCAGCAGTTACAGTTCGGGTCCCTACGAGCAGTACTTC.